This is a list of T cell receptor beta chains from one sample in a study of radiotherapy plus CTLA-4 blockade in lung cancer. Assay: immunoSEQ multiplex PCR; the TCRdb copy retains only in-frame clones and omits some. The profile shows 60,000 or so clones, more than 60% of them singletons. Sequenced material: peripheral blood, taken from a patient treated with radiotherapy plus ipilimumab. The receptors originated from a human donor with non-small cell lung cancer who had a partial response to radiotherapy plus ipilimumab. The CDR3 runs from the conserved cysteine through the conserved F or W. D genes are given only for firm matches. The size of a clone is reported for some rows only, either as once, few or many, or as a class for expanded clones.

CDR3nt: TGTGCCAGCAGTTTATGGGACAGAGGATACGAGCAGTACTTC
CDR3aa: CASSLWDRGYEQYF
v_gene: TRBV28
abundance: once
j_gene: TRBJ2-7
d_gene: -

CDR3nt: TGCGCCAGCAGCCCATTAGGTGGGACTAGCGGGGGGAGGGACACAGATACGCAGTATTTT
CDR3aa: CASSPLGGTSGGRDTDTQYF
v_gene: TRBV4-1
abundance: -
j_gene: TRBJ2-3
d_gene: TRBD2

CDR3nt: TGCAGTGCGGACAGGGGGGAGCCCCAGCATTTT
CDR3aa: CSADRGEPQHF
v_gene: TRBV20-1
abundance: few
j_gene: TRBJ1-5
d_gene: TRBD1

CDR3nt: TGTGCCAGCGGGGACTCAGCCCTCTACACCTTC
CDR3aa: CASGDSALYTF
v_gene: TRBV18
abundance: -
j_gene: TRBJ1-2
d_gene: -

CDR3nt: TGTGCCACCCTGGACGGGTTATGGACTTACGAGCAGTACTTC
CDR3aa: CATLDGLWTYEQYF
v_gene: TRBV6-1
abundance: -
j_gene: TRBJ2-7
d_gene: -

CDR3nt: TGTGCCAGCGGCTTCCTCGGACAGGGTCGAAGAGAAGCTTTCTTT
CDR3aa: CASGFLGQGRREAFF
v_gene: TRBV7-3
abundance: -
j_gene: TRBJ1-1
d_gene: TRBD1

CDR3nt: TGTGCCAGCCGCGGGGGAGGAGGAAACACCATATATTTT
CDR3aa: CASRGGGGNTIYF
v_gene: TRBV2
abundance: -
j_gene: TRBJ1-3
d_gene: -

CDR3nt: TGCGCCAGCAGCAGGGGACAGGGACGAGGGGGCTACACCTTC
CDR3aa: CASSRGQGRGGYTF
v_gene: TRBV5-1
abundance: -
j_gene: TRBJ1-2
d_gene: TRBD1

CDR3nt: TGTGCCAGCAGCCTGGCGTACACGCTGAACACTGAAGCTTTCTTT
CDR3aa: CASSLAYTLNTEAFF
v_gene: TRBV5-6
abundance: few
j_gene: TRBJ1-1
d_gene: -

CDR3nt: TGCGCCAGCAGCCACCCCGGGACAGGCAGCGGCTACACCTTC
CDR3aa: CASSHPGTGSGYTF
v_gene: TRBV4-1
abundance: -
j_gene: TRBJ1-2
d_gene: TRBD1

CDR3nt: TGCAGCGTTGATTCTCAGGGCGGGGGCACTGAAGCTTTCTTT
CDR3aa: CSVDSQGGGTEAFF
v_gene: TRBV29-1
abundance: -
j_gene: TRBJ1-1
d_gene: -

CDR3nt: TGTGCCAGCAGCCCGACAGGGTACTATGGCTACACCTTC
CDR3aa: CASSPTGYYGYTF
v_gene: TRBV9
abundance: -
j_gene: TRBJ1-2
d_gene: TRBD1

CDR3nt: TGTGCCAGCAGTGCTACAGGGGGACAAGCCAAAAACATTCAGTACTTC
CDR3aa: CASSATGGQAKNIQYF
v_gene: TRBV2
abundance: -
j_gene: TRBJ2-4
d_gene: TRBD1

CDR3nt: TGTGCCAGCAGCGTAGGCCTAGCGGGGTGGACCGGGAATGAGCAGTTCTTC
CDR3aa: CASSVGLAGWTGNEQFF
v_gene: TRBV9
abundance: -
j_gene: TRBJ2-1
d_gene: TRBD2

CDR3nt: TGTGCCAGCAGCAAGAAACGGGACAGATGGAACGAGCAGTACTTC
CDR3aa: CASSKKRDRWNEQYF
v_gene: TRBV5-6
abundance: few
j_gene: TRBJ2-7
d_gene: TRBD1

CDR3nt: TGCGCCAGCAGCTTGGGGCCGGGACAGGGGAGCCACGAGCAGTACTTC
CDR3aa: CASSLGPGQGSHEQYF
v_gene: TRBV5-1
abundance: -
j_gene: TRBJ2-7
d_gene: TRBD1

CDR3nt: TGTGCCAGCAGTGCCTTAATACAGGGGAGCGGCTACACCTTC
CDR3aa: CASSALIQGSGYTF
v_gene: TRBV2
abundance: -
j_gene: TRBJ1-2
d_gene: TRBD1

CDR3nt: TGTGCCAGCCTAGGGGCACCTAACACTGAAGCTTTCTTT
CDR3aa: CASLGAPNTEAFF
v_gene: TRBV2
abundance: -
j_gene: TRBJ1-1
d_gene: -

CDR3nt: TGTGCCAGCAGTGAAGACAGGGCCACTGAAGCTTTCTTT
CDR3aa: CASSEDRATEAFF
v_gene: TRBV2
abundance: -
j_gene: TRBJ1-1
d_gene: -

CDR3nt: TGTGCCAGCAATTATGCCCCCATTAGCGGGGGGTACGAGCAGTACTTC
CDR3aa: CASNYAPISGGYEQYF
v_gene: TRBV27
abundance: -
j_gene: TRBJ2-7
d_gene: TRBD2

CDR3nt: TGCAGCGTGGGGGCTGTCTCCTACGAGCAGTACTTC
CDR3aa: CSVGAVSYEQYF
v_gene: TRBV29-1
abundance: -
j_gene: TRBJ2-7
d_gene: -